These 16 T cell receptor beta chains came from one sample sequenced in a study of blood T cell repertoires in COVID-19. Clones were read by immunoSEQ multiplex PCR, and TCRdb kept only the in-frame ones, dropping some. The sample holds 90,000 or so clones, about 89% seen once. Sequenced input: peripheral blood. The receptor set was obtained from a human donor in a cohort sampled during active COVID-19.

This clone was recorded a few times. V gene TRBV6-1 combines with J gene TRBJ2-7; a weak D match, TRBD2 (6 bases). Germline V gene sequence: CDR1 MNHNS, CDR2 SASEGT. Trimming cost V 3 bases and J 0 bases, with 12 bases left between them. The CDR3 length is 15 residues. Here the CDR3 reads CASSDAGMSSYEQYF. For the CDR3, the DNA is TGTGCCAGCAGTGACGCGGGGATGTCCTCCTACGAGCAGTACTTC.

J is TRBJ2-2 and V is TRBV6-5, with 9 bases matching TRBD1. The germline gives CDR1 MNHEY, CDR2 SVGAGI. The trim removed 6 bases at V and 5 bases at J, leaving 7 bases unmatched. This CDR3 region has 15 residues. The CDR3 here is CASRTGQGYTGELFF. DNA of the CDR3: TGTGCCAGCAGGACAGGACAGGGGTATACCGGGGAGCTGTTTTTT.

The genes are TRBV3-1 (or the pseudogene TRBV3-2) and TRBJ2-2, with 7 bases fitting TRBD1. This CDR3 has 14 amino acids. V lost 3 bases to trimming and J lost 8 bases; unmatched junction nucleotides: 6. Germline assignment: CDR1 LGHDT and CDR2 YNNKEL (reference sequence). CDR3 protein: CASSHLTGEGELFF. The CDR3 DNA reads TGTGCCAGCAGCCACCTTACAGGGGAGGGGGAGCTGTTTTTT.

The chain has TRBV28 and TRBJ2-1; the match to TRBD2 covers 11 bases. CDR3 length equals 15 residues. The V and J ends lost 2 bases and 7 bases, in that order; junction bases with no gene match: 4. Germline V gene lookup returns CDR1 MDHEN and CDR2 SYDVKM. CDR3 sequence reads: CASSLETSGSNEQFF. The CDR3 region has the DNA TGTGCCAGCAGTTTAGAAACTAGCGGGAGTAATGAGCAGTTCTTC.

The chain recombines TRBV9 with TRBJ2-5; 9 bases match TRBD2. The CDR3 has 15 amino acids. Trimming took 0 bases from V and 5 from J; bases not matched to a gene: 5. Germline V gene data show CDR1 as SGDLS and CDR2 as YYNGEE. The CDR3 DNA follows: TGTGCCAGCAGCGTAGCGGCGGGGGGGATGGAGACCCAGTACTTC. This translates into CASSVAAGGMETQYF.

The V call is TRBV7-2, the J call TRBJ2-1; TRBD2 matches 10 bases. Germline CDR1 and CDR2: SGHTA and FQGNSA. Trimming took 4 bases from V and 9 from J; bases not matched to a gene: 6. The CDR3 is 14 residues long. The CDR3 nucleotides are TGTGCCAGCAGCTCCCTAGCGGGAGAGGTTGAGCAGTTCTTC. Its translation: CASSSLAGEVEQFF.

The CDR3 loop is CASSLTPGGKVSEQYF. As DNA, the CDR3 is TGTGCCAGCAGCTTAACCCCGGGAGGAAAAGTTAGCGAGCAGTACTTC. The V gene is TRBV7-2, the J gene TRBJ2-7; 7 positions match TRBD2. This CDR3 has 16 amino acids. The germline gives CDR1 SGHTA, CDR2 FQGNSA. V lost 2 bases and J lost 6; bases outside the gene matches: 13.

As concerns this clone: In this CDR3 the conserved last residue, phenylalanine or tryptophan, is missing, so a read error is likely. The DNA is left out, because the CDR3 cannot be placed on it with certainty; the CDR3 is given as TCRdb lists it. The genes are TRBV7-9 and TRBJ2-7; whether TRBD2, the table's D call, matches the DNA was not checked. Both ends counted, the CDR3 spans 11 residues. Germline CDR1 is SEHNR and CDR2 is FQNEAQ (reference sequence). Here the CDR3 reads CASSLDPASGP.

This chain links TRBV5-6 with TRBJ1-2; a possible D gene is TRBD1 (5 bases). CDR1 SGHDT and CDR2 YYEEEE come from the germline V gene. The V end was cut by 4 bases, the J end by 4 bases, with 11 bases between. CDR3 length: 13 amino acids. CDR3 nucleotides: TGTGCCAGCAGCCTAAGGGGTTCCTATGGCTACACCTTC. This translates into CASSLRGSYGYTF.

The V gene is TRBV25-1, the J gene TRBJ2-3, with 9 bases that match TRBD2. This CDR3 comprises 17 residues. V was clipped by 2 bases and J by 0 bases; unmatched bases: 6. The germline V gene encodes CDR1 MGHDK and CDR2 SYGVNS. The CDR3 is CASSEEMLAGSTDTQYF. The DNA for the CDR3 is TGTGCCAGCAGTGAAGAGATGCTAGCGGGGAGCACAGATACGCAGTATTTT.

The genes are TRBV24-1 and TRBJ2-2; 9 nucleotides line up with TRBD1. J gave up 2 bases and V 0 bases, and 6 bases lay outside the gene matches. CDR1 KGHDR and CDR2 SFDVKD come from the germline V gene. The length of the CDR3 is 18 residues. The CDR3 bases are TGTGCCACCAGTGATTTGCCTCCGGGACAGGGAAACACCGGGGAGCTGTTTTTT. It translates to CATSDLPPGQGNTGELFF.

This CDR3 is CASSAGLAGGPPYNEQFF. CDR3 sequence (DNA): TGTGCCAGCAGTGCAGGACTAGCGGGAGGGCCCCCCTACAATGAGCAGTTCTTC. The J gene is TRBJ2-1, the V gene TRBV27; 15 bases map to TRBD2. The CDR3 runs 18 residues. The V gene's germline CDR1 is MNHEY and CDR2 SMNVEV (reference sequence). Unmatched junction bases numbered 7, after V lost 5 bases and J lost 2 bases.

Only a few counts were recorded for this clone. The CDR3 nucleotides are TGCGCCAGCAGCCGGGAGGGAGCGGTAGGTGGCTACACCTTC. Translation gives CASSREGAVGGYTF. The V call is TRBV5-1, the J call TRBJ1-2, with unresolved D. The germline CDR1 and CDR2 sequences are SGHRS and YFSETQ. CDR3 length: 14 amino acids. V was trimmed by 4 bases and J by 7 bases, leaving 17 bases between them.

Here the CDR3 reads CASSLSGGGNEQFF. CDR3 DNA: TGTGCCAGCAGCTTGTCGGGAGGGGGCAATGAGCAGTTCTTC. The rearrangement links TRBV5-4 to TRBJ2-1; TRBD2 aligns across 8 bases. Trimming took 1 base from V and 6 from J; bases not matched to a gene: 3. The CDR3 covers 14 residues. Germline V gives CDR1 SGHNT, CDR2 YYREEE (reference sequence).

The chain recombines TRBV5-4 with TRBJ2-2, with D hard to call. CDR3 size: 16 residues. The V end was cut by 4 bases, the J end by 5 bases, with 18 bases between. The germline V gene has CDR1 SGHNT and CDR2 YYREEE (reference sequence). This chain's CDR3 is CASSVVGSAKTGELFF. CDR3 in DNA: TGTGCCAGCAGCGTCGTCGGGTCGGCCAAGACCGGGGAGCTGTTTTTT.

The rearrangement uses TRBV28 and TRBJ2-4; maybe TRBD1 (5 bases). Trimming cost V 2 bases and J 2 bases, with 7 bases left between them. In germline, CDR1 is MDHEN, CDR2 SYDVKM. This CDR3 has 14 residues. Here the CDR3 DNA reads TGTGCCAGCAGTTTACCAGGGACCAAAAACATTCAGTACTTC. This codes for CASSLPGTKNIQYF.